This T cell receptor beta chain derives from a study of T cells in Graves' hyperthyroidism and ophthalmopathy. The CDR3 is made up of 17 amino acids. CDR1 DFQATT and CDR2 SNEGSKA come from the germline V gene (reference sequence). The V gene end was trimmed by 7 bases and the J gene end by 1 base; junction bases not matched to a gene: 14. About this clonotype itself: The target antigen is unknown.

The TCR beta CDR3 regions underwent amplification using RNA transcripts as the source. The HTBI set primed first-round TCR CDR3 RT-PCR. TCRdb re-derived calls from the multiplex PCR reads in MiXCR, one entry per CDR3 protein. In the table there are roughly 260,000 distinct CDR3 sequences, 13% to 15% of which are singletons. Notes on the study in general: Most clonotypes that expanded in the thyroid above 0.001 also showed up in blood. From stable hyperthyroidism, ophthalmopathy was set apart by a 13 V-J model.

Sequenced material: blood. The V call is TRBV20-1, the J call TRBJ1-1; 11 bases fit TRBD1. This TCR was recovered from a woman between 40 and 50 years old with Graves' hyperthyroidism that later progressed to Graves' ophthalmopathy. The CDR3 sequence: CSVLRTDRGQGNTEAFF. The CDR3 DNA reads TGCAGTGTCCTTAGAACGGACAGGGGGCAGGGGAACACTGAAGCTTTCTTT.